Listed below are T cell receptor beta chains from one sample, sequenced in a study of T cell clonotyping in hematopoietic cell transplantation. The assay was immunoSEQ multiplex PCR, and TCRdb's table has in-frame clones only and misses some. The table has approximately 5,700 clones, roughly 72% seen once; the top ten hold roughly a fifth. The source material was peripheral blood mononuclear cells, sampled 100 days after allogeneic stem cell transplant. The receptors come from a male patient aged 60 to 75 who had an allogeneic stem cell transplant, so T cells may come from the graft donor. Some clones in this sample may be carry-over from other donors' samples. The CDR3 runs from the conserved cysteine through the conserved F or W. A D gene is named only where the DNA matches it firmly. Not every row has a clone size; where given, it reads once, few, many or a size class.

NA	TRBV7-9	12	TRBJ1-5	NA	TGTGCCAGCACCCTGGACAGTCAGCCCCAGCATTTT	CASTLDSQPQHF
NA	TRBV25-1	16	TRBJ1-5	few	TGTGCCAGCTCCTTGACAGGACTTCATAGCAATCAGCCCCAGCATTTT	CASSLTGLHSNQPQHF
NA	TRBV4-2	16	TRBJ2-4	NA	TGTGCCAGCAGCCAAAAGGGGGGAATCGCCAAAAACATTCAGTACTTC	CASSQKGGIAKNIQYF
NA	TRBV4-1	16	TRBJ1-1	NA	TGCGCCAGCAGCCAAGATGAGCAGGGCCGGGGCACTGAAGCTTTCTTT	CASSQDEQGRGTEAFF
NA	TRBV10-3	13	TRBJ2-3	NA	TGTGCCATCAGTGAGGACAGTCAAGATACGCAGTATTTT	CAISEDSQDTQYF
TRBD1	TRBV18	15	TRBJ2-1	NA	TGTGCCAGCTCACTTTTTCAGGACAGGGCTGGTGAGCAGTTCTTC	CASSLFQDRAGEQFF
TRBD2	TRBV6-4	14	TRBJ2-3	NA	TGTGCCAGCAGTCAGACTAGCGAGTCAGATACGCAGTATTTT	CASSQTSESDTQYF
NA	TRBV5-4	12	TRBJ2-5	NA	TGTGCCAGCAGCTTGTGGGACGAGACCCAGTACTTC	CASSLWDETQYF
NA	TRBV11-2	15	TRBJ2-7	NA	TGTGCCAGCAGCTTAGATCCTATGGCCAGCTACGAGCAGTACTTC	CASSLDPMASYEQYF
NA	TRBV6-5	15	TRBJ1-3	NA	TGTGCCACTACAGGACAGCCCTTCTCTGGAAACACCATATATTTT	CATTGQPFSGNTIYF
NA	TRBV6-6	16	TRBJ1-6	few	TGTGCCAGCAGTTACGATCCCAGTGATTATAATTCACCCCTCCACTTT	CASSYDPSDYNSPLHF
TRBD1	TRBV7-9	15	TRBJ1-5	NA	TGTGCCAGCAGCTTAGCGGGGACAGGGTATCAGCCCCAGCATTTT	CASSLAGTGYQPQHF
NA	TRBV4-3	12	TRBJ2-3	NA	TGCGCCAGCAGCCAAGGGGCAGATACGCAGTATTTT	CASSQGADTQYF
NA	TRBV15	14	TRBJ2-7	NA	TGTGCCACCAGCAGACCGGGGGAAAGACCCGAGCAGTACTTC	CATSRPGERPEQYF
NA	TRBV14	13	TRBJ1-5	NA	TGTGCCAGCAGCGAAGCCCCCCGACAGCCCCAGCATTTT	CASSEAPRQPQHF
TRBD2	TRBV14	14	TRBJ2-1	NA	TGTGCCAGCAGCCAAGGGCGAACTAGCGGGGAGCAGTTCTTC	CASSQGRTSGEQFF
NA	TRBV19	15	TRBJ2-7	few	TGTGCCAGTAGTCGACTACCAGGACAAGGGCACGAGCAGTACTTC	CASSRLPGQGHEQYF
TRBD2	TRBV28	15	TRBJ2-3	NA	TGTGCCAGCAGTCCACCTAGCGGCCTCACAGATACGCAGTATTTT	CASSPPSGLTDTQYF
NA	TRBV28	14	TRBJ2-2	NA	TGTGCCAGCAGTACCGAGGGTAGGGCCGGGGAGCTGTTTTTT	CASSTEGRAGELFF
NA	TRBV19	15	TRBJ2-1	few	TGTGCCAGTAGCAACCTAGCGGGACAGGGAGATGAGCAGTTCTTC	CASSNLAGQGDEQFF
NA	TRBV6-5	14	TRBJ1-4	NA	TGTGCCAGCAGTCGGACAGCAACTAATGAAAAACTGTTTTTT	CASSRTATNEKLFF
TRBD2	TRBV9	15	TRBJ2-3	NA	TGTGCCAGCAGCGTGGGACTAGCGGAGGGAGATACGCAGTATTTT	CASSVGLAEGDTQYF